This T cell receptor beta chain was sequenced during a study of CD8 T cells in ankylosing spondylitis. This clonotype showed up just a few times. Its antigen is still unknown. Germline loops: CDR1 SGHRS, CDR2 YFSETQ. The germline V and J ends were trimmed by 0 bases and 15 bases, with 12 bases remaining between them. The CDR3 is made up of 12 amino acids. TCRdb re-called the 5' RACE reads through MiXCR, storing one row per CDR3 protein. This sample has about 540,000 distinct CDR3 sequences, with roughly 13% found just once. Findings and limits, study-wide: Clones linked to disease were reported to show significant enrichment in matched ankylosing spondylitis synovial fluid. In reactive arthritis synovial fluid and blood, some motif variants had been reported before. In ankylosing spondylitis blood, a motif of roughly eight highly homologous TCR beta variants appeared characteristic. CD8+ by phenotype, disease-linked clones were relatively rare in peripheral blood.

This receptor was obtained from a male donor with ankylosing spondylitis. The V and J genes are TRBV5-1 and TRBJ2-2; perhaps D is TRBD1 or TRBD2 (5 bases each). The specimen sequenced was blood, either unsorted or a sorted T cell fraction (not recorded which). The CDR3 bases are TGCGCCAGCAGCTTGGAGGGGAGCTGGGTGTTTTTT. Protein product: CASSLEGSWVFF.